A single sample is the source of the 5 T cell receptor beta chains below, sequenced in a study of blood T cell repertoires in COVID-19. Here immunoSEQ multiplex PCR was the method, and the copy in TCRdb shows in-frame clones only, minus some. The sample holds more than 90,000 clones, about 85% seen once. Source material: peripheral blood. These receptor sequences come from a human donor in a cohort sampled during active COVID-19.

V usage is TRBV6-1 and J usage is TRBJ1-6; D is unresolved. CDR1 and CDR2 from the germline V gene are MNHNS and SASEGT. The CDR3 loop spans 13 amino acids. Trimming shortened V by 3 bases and J by 10 bases, and 10 bases separated the two germline ends. The chain's CDR3 is CASSDPSPSPLHF. The DNA for the CDR3 is TGTGCCAGCAGTGACCCTTCCCCGTCACCCCTCCACTTT.

Points on this clone: The same CDR3 also results from other DNA sequences found in this sample. The genes are TRBV7-2 and TRBJ2-7, with TRBD1 matching over 7 bases. This CDR3 spans 14 amino acids. Germline V gives CDR1 SGHTA, CDR2 FQGNSA. The trim removed 1 base at V and 5 bases at J, leaving 5 bases unmatched. CDR3 coding DNA: TGTGCCAGCAGCTTAGGCCTCACAGGGGACGAGCAGTACTTC. Its protein product is CASSLGLTGDEQYF.

V usage is TRBV30 and J usage is TRBJ2-7, with 7 bases aligning to TRBD1. This CDR3 is 13 amino acids long. With V trimmed by 2 bases and J by 2 bases, 3 bases remained unmatched. Germline V gene sequence: CDR1 GTSNPN, CDR2 SVGIG (reference sequence). The CDR3 here is CAWSTGTAYEQYF. For the CDR3, the DNA is TGTGCCTGGAGTACCGGGACAGCCTACGAGCAGTACTTC.

This clone was observed once. This chain uses TRBV19 with TRBJ2-7; 7 bases align to TRBD1. Per germline, CDR1 LNHDA and CDR2 SQIVND (reference sequence). V was pared by 3 bases and J by 2 bases, with 7 bases of the junction left unmatched. CDR3 length: 15 residues. The CDR3, as DNA: TGTGCCAGTAGTATGGGACAGTCCGGGACCTACGAGCAGTACTTC. It specifies CASSMGQSGTYEQYF.

This rearrangement joins TRBV5-1 to TRBJ2-3, with 8 bases fitting TRBD2. Unmatched junction bases numbered 9, after V lost 0 bases and J lost 6 bases. CDR1 and CDR2 from the germline V gene are SGHRS and YFSETQ. The CDR3 contains 16 residues. In DNA, the CDR3 is TGCGCCAGCAGCTTGGGCAGTAGCGGGAAGGGGGATACGCAGTATTTT. Amino acids: CASSLGSSGKGDTQYF.